This TCR beta chain was found in a study of low-dose radiotherapy and immunotherapy resistance in tumors. First-strand cDNA used TRAV- and TRBV-specific primers, covering alpha and beta chains. The TCRs were subjected to amplification over around 18 PCR cycles employing a constant-region primer in conjunction with a V-primer adapter. MiXCR, run by TCRdb on the reads, gives a single entry per CDR3 protein. Counted here are more than 85,000 distinct CDR3 sequences, more than 8% occurring once; the ten biggest clones make up around 0.93%. Time point specified: before trial treatment. The germline CDR1 and CDR2 sequences are DFQATT and SNEGSKA (reference sequence). The CDR3 is 13 residues long. The trim removed 5 bases at V and 5 bases at J, leaving 6 bases unmatched. This clonotype has at least ten counts.

The origin of this receptor is a male donor with prostate cancer. The material sequenced was PBMCs, taken before treatment. The chain joins TRBV20-1 to TRBJ1-2; 9 bases are a match to TRBD1. CDR3 DNA: TGCAGTGCTGGAACCGGGACAGGGTATGGCTACACCTTC. It codes for CSAGTGTGYGYTF.